This T cell receptor (beta chain) is from a study of cytomegalovirus exposure and HLA in healthy donors. Whole-study findings and limits: One variant, a missense change in DCLRE1C, was linked in a later analysis to TCR beta V- and J-gene trimming.

Comment on this clone: The antigen remains undetermined.

V lost 1 base to trimming and J lost 8 bases, with 11 bases between them. Germline V CDR1 and CDR2: MNHEY, SVGAGI. This CDR3 has 13 residues. PCR primers comprised 60 Vbeta and 13 Jbeta primers. Some clones are missing from TCRdb's copy, which holds only in-frame ones; the method was immunoSEQ multiplex PCR. The top ten hold roughly 1.4% of the sample, which has approximately 150,000 clones, around two thirds seen once. The sequence came from a man in his fifties in good health and CMV-seronegative. The genes are TRBV6-5 and TRBJ1-2; D remains unclear. Sequencing input: PBMCs. The CDR3 DNA reads as TGTGCCAGCAGTTACTACGGAGAAGTCGGCTACACCTTC. Translated, it gives CASSYYGEVGYTF.